The rows below give T cell receptor beta chains drawn from one sample of a study of T cell responses to AZD1222 COVID-19 vaccine. Method: immunoSEQ multiplex PCR; TCRdb's copy keeps in-frame clones and lacks some. This sample has 75,000 to 100,000 clones, with around 89% found just once. The sample consisted of peripheral blood, taken on day 0 of AZD1222 vaccination. These receptor sequences come from an adult in good health. The CDR3 runs from the conserved cysteine through the conserved F or W. D genes are given only for firm matches.

TRBV2	TRBD2	TRBJ2-7	CASVSGGPYYEQYF	TGTGCCAGCGTTAGCGGGGGGCCTTACTACGAGCAGTACTTC
TRBV5-6	NA	TRBJ1-2	CASSLGGYYGYTF	TGTGCCAGCAGCTTGGGCGGGTACTATGGCTACACCTTC
TRBV11-2	TRBD1	TRBJ1-2	CASSAGTGLYGYTF	TGTGCCAGCAGCGCCGGGACAGGGCTCTATGGCTACACCTTC
TRBV6-5	TRBD2	TRBJ2-7	CASSSRLAASYEQYF	TGTGCCAGCAGTTCACGACTAGCGGCGTCCTACGAGCAGTACTTC
TRBV5-5	NA	TRBJ1-2	CASSLGPRAGGYTF	TGTGCCAGCAGCTTGGGGCCCCGGGCGGGTGGCTACACCTTC
TRBV5-1	TRBD1	TRBJ2-3	CASSLGSGGTDTQYF	TGCGCCAGCAGCTTGGGGTCAGGGGGAACAGATACGCAGTATTTT
TRBV7-6	NA	TRBJ1-1	CASSWDMNTEAFF	TGTGCCAGCAGCTGGGACATGAACACTGAAGCTTTCTTT
TRBV5-5	NA	TRBJ2-6	CASSLVVGRSGANVLTF	TGTGCCAGCAGCTTGGTCGTAGGGCGCTCTGGGGCCAACGTCCTGACTTTC
TRBV19	NA	TRBJ1-2	CASSNRGSDGYTF	TGTGCCAGTAGTAATCGGGGCTCTGATGGCTACACCTTC
TRBV29-1	NA	TRBJ1-1	CSVVDVVNTEAFF	TGCAGCGTTGTGGATGTAGTGAACACTGAAGCTTTCTTT
TRBV3-1/TRBV3-2	TRBD1	TRBJ1-5	CASSQDATGGQPQHF	TGTGCCAGCAGCCAAGATGCCACAGGGGGTCAGCCCCAGCATTTT
TRBV10-3	TRBD2	TRBJ2-2	CAIRTGGALRSGTGELFF	TGTGCCATCAGAACCGGGGGGGCCCTCCGAAGTGGGACCGGGGAGCTGTTTTTT
TRBV19	NA	TRBJ1-2	CATSRGNYGYTF	TGTGCCACCTCCAGGGGAAACTATGGCTACACCTTC
TRBV6-5	NA	TRBJ1-2	CASSSFTGLEGYTF	TGTGCCAGCAGTTCTTTCACGGGTTTAGAGGGCTACACCTTC
TRBV5-4	NA	TRBJ2-1	CASSLAGPYNEQFF	TGTGCCAGCAGCTTGGCAGGGCCCTACAATGAGCAGTTCTTC
TRBV18	NA	TRBJ1-2	CASSLVVGRATYGYTF	TGTGCCAGCTCACTGGTTGTGGGCAGGGCTACGTATGGCTACACCTTC
TRBV19	TRBD1	TRBJ2-1	CASSIGQGGYNEQFF	TGTGCCAGTAGCATTGGACAGGGCGGATACAATGAGCAGTTCTTC
TRBV7-2	NA	TRBJ1-2	CASSSFRGYGYTF	TGTGCCAGCAGCTCCTTTCGGGGCTATGGCTACACCTTC
TRBV19	NA	TRBJ2-2	CASSISPNTGELFF	TGTGCCAGTAGTATATCGCCAAACACCGGGGAGCTGTTTTTT
TRBV5-4	NA	TRBJ2-3	CASRGGQSTDTQYF	TGTGCCAGCAGGGGGGGACAGAGCACAGATACGCAGTATTTT
TRBV19	NA	TRBJ1-1	CASSSLLFLVEAFF	TGTGCCAGTAGTTCTCTGCTATTTCTCGTCGAAGCTTTCTTT
TRBV28	NA	TRBJ1-2	CASSFWTGPRGYTF	TGTGCCAGCAGTTTTTGGACGGGTCCCCGAGGCTACACCTTC